The 30 T cell receptor beta chains in this list originate from one sample, sequenced in a study of blood T cell repertoires in COVID-19. The assay was immunoSEQ multiplex PCR, and TCRdb's table has in-frame clones only and misses some. Of hundreds of thousands of clones in the sample, about 88% were seen once. Sequenced input: peripheral blood. The receptors were gathered from a human donor in a cohort sampled during active COVID-19.

This chain joins TRBV19 and TRBJ1-4, with 8 bases matching TRBD1. Germline assignment: CDR1 LNHDA and CDR2 SQIVND (reference sequence). CDR3 length equals 14 residues. Trimming at V came to 10 bases and at J to 5 bases, leaving 9 bases not matched to a gene. CDR3 in amino acids: CANRGQVINEKLFF. The CDR3 bases are TGTGCCAACCGGGGACAGGTAATCAATGAAAAACTGTTTTTT. The full variable domain, in which reference TRBV19 and TRBJ1-4 provide the parts outside the CDR3, is DGGITQSPKYLFRKEGQNVTLSCEQNLNHDAMYWYRQDPGQGLRLIYYSQIVNDFQKGDIAEGYSVSREKKESFPLTVTSAQKNPTAFYLCANRGQVINEKLFFGSGTQLSVL.

This chain uses TRBV28 with TRBJ2-7, with D tentatively TRBD1 (5 bases). Deletions cut 4 bases from V and 0 bases from J, with 19 bases between. Germline V lookup: CDR1 MDHEN, CDR2 SYDVKM. The CDR3 totals 17 residues. The CDR3 sequence is CASSSSLTGYSSYEQYF. The CDR3 bases are TGTGCCAGCAGTTCTTCACTTACAGGTTATAGCTCCTACGAGCAGTACTTC.

This chain joins TRBV7-3 and TRBJ1-6, with no clear D. Germline CDR1 SGHTA, CDR2 FQGTGA. CDR3 size: 14 residues. With 1 base removed from V and 10 bases from J, the gap between germline ends came to 11 bases. CDR3 residues: CASSLNSNSSPLHF. Here the CDR3 DNA reads TGTGCCAGCAGCTTAAATAGTAACTCATCACCCCTCCACTTT. The variable domain in full, completed from reference TRBV7-3 and TRBJ1-6, reads GAGVSQTPSNKVTEKGKYVELRCDPISGHTALYWYRQSLGQGPEFLIYFQGTGAADDSGLPNDRFFAVRPEGSVSTLKIQRTERGDSAVYLCASSLNSNSSPLHFGNGTRLTVT.

The chain has TRBV6-4 and TRBJ1-1, with D possibly being TRBD1 (6 bases). Germline assignment: CDR1 MRHNA and CDR2 SNTAGT. There are 15 residues in the CDR3. The V end lost 6 bases, the J end lost 4 bases, and 18 bases lay between the germline ends. The CDR3 DNA reads as TGTGCCAGCAGAACGGCCGCGGGGGCGGTCACTGAAGCTTTCTTT. Encoded protein: CASRTAAGAVTEAFF.

This clone was seen just once. The V gene is TRBV6-5, the J gene TRBJ2-7; TRBD1 aligns across 9 bases. V lost 2 bases, J lost 7 bases, and 9 bases stayed unmatched. The CDR3 is 15 amino acids. Germline CDR1 and CDR2: MNHEY and SVGAGI. CDR3 nucleotides: TGTGCCAGCAGTTACACCGGGACAGGGTTGTTGGAGCAGTACTTC. It codes for CASSYTGTGLLEQYF.

The genes are TRBV6-1 and TRBJ2-2, with TRBD2 matching over 8 bases. CDR1 and CDR2 (germline): MNHNS, SASEGT. The CDR3 consists of 18 residues. The V segment lost 2 bases and the J segment 3 bases; nucleotides outside the gene matches: 11. CDR3 residues: CASSEWPSGSLDTGELFF. For the CDR3, the DNA is TGTGCCAGCAGTGAATGGCCTAGCGGGTCCCTAGACACCGGGGAGCTGTTTTTT.

This clone was recorded once. The chain has TRBV5-6 and TRBJ2-7, with TRBD2 as a possible D gene (5 bases). Trimming shortened V by 2 bases and J by 1 base, and 13 bases separated the two germline ends. Germline CDR1 and CDR2: SGHDT and YYEEEE. The CDR3 is made up of 15 amino acids. The DNA of the CDR3 is TGTGCCAGCAGCTTACGCTCGGAGGTATCCTACGAGCAGTACTTC. Amino acids: CASSLRSEVSYEQYF. The full variable domain, its missing parts supplied by reference TRBV5-6 and TRBJ2-7, is DAGVTQSPTHLIKTRGQQVTLRCSPKSGHDTVSWYQQALGQGPQFIFQYYEEEERQRGNFPDRFSGHQFPNYSSELNVNALLLGDSALYLCASSLRSEVSYEQYFGPGTRLTVT.

This clone showed up just a few times. This chain connects TRBV19 to TRBJ1-2, with a tentative D call TRBD1 (6 bases). Trimming took off 6 bases at V and 4 bases at J, with 15 bases between the two ends. The CDR3 is 14 amino acids. Germline values: CDR1 LNHDA, CDR2 SQIVND (reference sequence). As DNA, the CDR3 is TGTGCCAGTAGCCCCGGGGGGCCGGGCTATGGCTACACCTTC. Residues: CASSPGGPGYGYTF.

This rearrangement joins TRBV2 to TRBJ1-6; TRBD1 aligns across 10 bases. CDR1 is SNHLY and CDR2 is FYNNEI in the germline V gene. The V and J ends lost 4 bases and 3 bases, in that order; junction bases with no gene match: 3. The CDR3 covers 16 residues. The DNA for the CDR3 is TGTGCCAGCAGTGGTGACAGGGGGCTCTATAATTCACCCCTCCACTTT. Translated, it gives CASSGDRGLYNSPLHF. Looking up the rest from reference TRBV2 and TRBJ1-6 gives the full variable domain: EPEVTQTPSHQVTQMGQEVILRCVPISNHLYFYWYRQILGQKVEFLVSFYNNEISEKSEIFDDQFSVERPDGSNFTLKIRSTKLEDSAMYFCASSGDRGLYNSPLHFGNGTRLTVT.

This chain uses TRBV3-1 (or the pseudogene TRBV3-2) with TRBJ2-4, with D possibly being TRBD2 (5 bases). This CDR3 is 16 amino acids long. Deletions cut 0 bases from V and 0 bases from J, with 9 bases between. Germline assignment: CDR1 LGHDT and CDR2 YNNKEL (reference sequence). CDR3 DNA: TGTGCCAGCAGCCAAGATTCCGGGGTAGCCAAAAACATTCAGTACTTC. It encodes CASSQDSGVAKNIQYF.

V usage is TRBV7-2 and J usage is TRBJ2-7; possibly TRBD2 for D (6 bases). V was pared by 2 bases and J by 0 bases, with 11 bases between. CDR1 and CDR2 from the germline V gene are SGHTA and FQGNSA. The CDR3 sequence is 15 residues long. CDR3 DNA sequence: TGTGCCAGCAGCTTACTCCCCGGGGGCTCCTACGAGCAGTACTTC. Translating gives CASSLLPGGSYEQYF.

This clone was counted a few times. The chain couples TRBV2 to TRBJ1-1, with a tentative D call TRBD1 (6 bases). The CDR3 spans 12 residues. Germline V gene data show CDR1 as SNHLY and CDR2 as FYNNEI. Trimming left V 7 bases short and J 9 bases short, with 15 bases between. The CDR3 DNA reads TGTGCCAGCACCATGGGGGGGCCTCAAGCTTTCTTT. It codes for CASTMGGPQAFF.

The chain joins TRBV7-2 to TRBJ2-3; 7 bases align to TRBD2. Germline values: CDR1 SGHTA, CDR2 FQGNSA. The J segment lost 4 bases and the V segment lost 0 bases, leaving 7 bases of the junction unmatched. This CDR3 is 16 amino acids long. The CDR3 reads CASSLAPLAGADTQYF. The CDR3, as DNA: TGTGCCAGCAGCTTAGCCCCCTTAGCGGGTGCAGATACGCAGTATTTT.

The chain carries TRBV15 and TRBJ2-1, with D tentatively TRBD1 (5 bases). The CDR3 spans 17 residues. Per the germline V gene, CDR1 is LNHNV and CDR2 is YYDKDF (reference sequence). Trimming pared 1 base from V and 4 bases from J, leaving 17 bases between. The CDR3 DNA reads TGTGCCACCAGCAGAGTCAATATGGGGCCGGGTTACAATGAGCAGTTCTTC. Amino acid sequence: CATSRVNMGPGYNEQFF.

This clone was detected a few times. J is TRBJ1-5 and V is TRBV5-1, with 7 positions matching TRBD1. Germline assignment: CDR1 SGHRS and CDR2 YFSETQ. CDR3 length: 14 amino acids. The junction had 3 bases not matched to a gene; V was cut back by 2 bases and J by 4 bases. CDR3 sequence (DNA): TGCGCCAGCAGCTTAACAGGGGCGAATCAGCCCCAGCATTTT. Translating it yields CASSLTGANQPQHF. Looking up the rest from reference TRBV5-1 and TRBJ1-5 gives the full variable domain: KAGVTQTPRYLIKTRGQQVTLSCSPISGHRSVSWYQQTPGQGLQFLFEYFSETQRNKGNFPGRFSGRQFSNSRSEMNVSTLELGDSALYLCASSLTGANQPQHFGDGTRLSIL.

The chain employs TRBV14 and TRBJ1-2; 8 bases match TRBD1. V trimming: 2 bases; J trimming: 8 bases; junction bases outside the gene matches: 10. In germline, CDR1 is SGHDN, CDR2 FVKESK. The CDR3 runs 15 residues. The CDR3 bases are TGTGCCAGCAGCCAAATCGCAGGGGGCGCAGGAGGCTACACCTTC. This gives the protein CASSQIAGGAGGYTF.

V and J are TRBV11-3 and TRBJ1-2, with 8 nucleotides matching TRBD1. The CDR3 loop spans 14 amino acids. V shed 2 bases, J shed 6 bases, and the junction held 5 bases outside the gene matches. In germline, CDR1 is SGHNT, CDR2 YENEEA. The CDR3 protein is CASSLTQGEHGYTF. CDR3 in DNA: TGTGCCAGCAGCTTAACACAGGGGGAACATGGCTACACCTTC.

The rearrangement links TRBV15 to TRBJ2-6; 7 nucleotides line up with TRBD1. CDR1 LNHNV and CDR2 YYDKDF come from the germline V gene (reference sequence). Trimming removed 3 bases from V and 3 bases from J; junction bases left unmatched: 11. This CDR3 is 18 amino acids long. Written as DNA, the CDR3 is TGTGCCACCAGCAGGGCGGAGTCGACAGGGTATGGGGCCAACGTCCTGACTTTC. It translates to CATSRAESTGYGANVLTF.

In DNA, the CDR3 is TGCGCCAGCAGTCGACTAGCGGGTTTACAAGAGACCCAGTACTTC. It encodes CASSRLAGLQETQYF. The V gene is TRBV10-1, the J gene TRBJ2-5; 10 nucleotides align to TRBD2. Trimming at V came to 5 bases and at J to 2 bases, leaving 5 bases not matched to a gene. There are 15 residues in the CDR3. Per the germline V gene, CDR1 is WNHNN and CDR2 is SYGVQD (reference sequence).

This chain links TRBV28 with TRBJ2-3, with D perhaps TRBD2 (6 bases). Germline CDR1 and CDR2: MDHEN and SYDVKM. The V end was cut by 2 bases, the J end by 11 bases, with 20 bases between. The CDR3 loop spans 15 amino acids. The CDR3 loop reads CASSLPLEEGNWQYF. Here the CDR3 DNA reads TGTGCCAGCAGTTTACCCCTCGAGGAGGGCAACTGGCAGTATTTT.

The rearrangement uses TRBV18 and TRBJ2-5; 7 bases map to TRBD2. With 4 bases clipped from V and 5 bases from J, the junction kept 4 bases outside the gene matches. The germline gives CDR1 KGHSH, CDR2 LQKENI. The CDR3 consists of 13 residues. CDR3: CASSRERGETQYF. The DNA of the CDR3 is TGTGCCAGCTCACGCGAGCGGGGCGAGACCCAGTACTTC. Full variable domain (missing parts from reference TRBV18 and TRBJ2-5): NAGVMQNPRHLVRRRGQEARLRCSPMKGHSHVYWYRQLPEEGLKFMVYLQKENIIDESGMPKERFSAEFPKEGPSILRIQQVVRGDSAAYFCASSRERGETQYFGPGTRLLVL.

The chain employs TRBV30 and TRBJ2-3, with D perhaps matching TRBD2 (7 bases). The V gene lost 0 bases and the J gene lost 3 bases, with 13 bases spanning the gap. CDR3 length: 15 residues. From germline, CDR1 is GTSNPN and CDR2 SVGIG (reference sequence). The CDR3 DNA sequence: TGTGCCTGGAGTGTACGGGGGGCCCGAACAGATACGCAGTATTTT. Its protein product is CAWSVRGARTDTQYF. Using reference TRBV30 and TRBJ2-3 for the parts outside the CDR3, the full variable domain is SQTIHQWPATLVQPVGSPLSLECTVEGTSNPNLYWYRQAAGRGLQLLFYSVGIGQISSEVPQNLSASRPQDRQFILSSKKLLLSDSGFYLCAWSVRGARTDTQYFGPGTRLTVL.

CDR3 in DNA: TGTGCCAGCTCACCGGGGACAGGGGGCTCCTACAATGAGCAGTTCTTC. Its translation: CASSPGTGGSYNEQFF. The V call is TRBV18, the J call TRBJ2-1, with 11 bases aligning to TRBD1. The germline V gene encodes CDR1 KGHSH and CDR2 LQKENI. This CDR3 region has 16 residues. With V trimmed by 3 bases and J by 0 bases, 1 base remained unmatched.

V gene TRBV7-8 combines with J gene TRBJ2-1; the D is unclear. Per germline, CDR1 SGHVS and CDR2 FQNEAQ. V was cut by 2 bases and J by 1 base, with 9 bases left in between. The CDR3 covers 15 residues. CDR3 DNA sequence: TGTGCCAGCAGCTTACGGAGTGGGTCCTACAATGAGCAGTTCTTC. This gives the protein CASSLRSGSYNEQFF.

V usage is TRBV6-1 and J usage is TRBJ1-6; tentative D call: TRBD1 (6 bases). V was clipped by 3 bases and J by 7 bases, with 16 bases between them. The CDR3 covers 16 residues. Looked up from germline, CDR1 is MNHNS and CDR2 is SASEGT. CDR3 in DNA: TGTGCCAGCAGTGACCGTAAGGGGCAGGGGAATTCACCCCTCCACTTT. It translates to CASSDRKGQGNSPLHF.

The genes are TRBV7-8 and TRBJ1-6, with 10 bases fitting TRBD1. Germline assignment: CDR1 SGHVS and CDR2 FQNEAQ. The CDR3 loop spans 14 amino acids. Trimming cost V 5 bases and J 13 bases; bases outside gene matches: 8. CDR3 sequence (DNA): TGTGCCAGCAGCGACGGGACAGGGGACTCCCCCCTCCACTTT. Protein product: CASSDGTGDSPLHF.

The chain uses TRBV4-2 and TRBJ1-6, with D uncertain. Germline V gene lookup returns CDR1 LGHNA and CDR2 YNFKEQ. V gave up 4 bases and J gave up 10 bases, with 17 bases separating them. The CDR3 consists of 15 residues. CDR3 in amino acids: CASSPQAGSESPLHF. In nucleotides, the CDR3 is TGTGCCAGCAGCCCCCAGGCGGGGAGCGAGTCACCCCTCCACTTT.

This rearrangement joins TRBV19 to TRBJ2-1; 7 positions match TRBD2. In germline, CDR1 is LNHDA, CDR2 SQIVND (reference sequence). The CDR3 contains 15 residues. After removal of 5 bases from V and 0 bases from J, the junction contained 4 bases not matched to a gene. The CDR3 region has the DNA TGTGCCAGTAGTGGGCGGGGGAGCTCCTACAATGAGCAGTTCTTC. Its translation: CASSGRGSSYNEQFF.

This chain joins TRBV6-5 and TRBJ1-1, with 10 bases lining up with TRBD1. The V and J ends lost 5 bases and 2 bases, in that order; junction bases with no gene match: 2. There are 14 residues in the CDR3. Looked up from germline, CDR1 is MNHEY and CDR2 is SVGAGI. This CDR3 reads CASSRQGANTEAFF. CDR3 in DNA: TGTGCCAGCAGTCGACAGGGGGCTAACACTGAAGCTTTCTTT.

There are a few counts of this clone. The chain combines TRBV5-1 with TRBJ2-1, with 12 bases fitting TRBD2. The V gene end was trimmed by 0 bases and the J gene end by 7 bases; junction bases not matched to a gene: 8. Germline V gene lookup returns CDR1 SGHRS and CDR2 YFSETQ. The CDR3 spans 17 residues. CDR3 nucleotides: TGCGCCAGCAGCTTGGCCCAGACTAGCGGGAGTCGAAATGAGCAGTTCTTC. Amino acids: CASSLAQTSGSRNEQFF.